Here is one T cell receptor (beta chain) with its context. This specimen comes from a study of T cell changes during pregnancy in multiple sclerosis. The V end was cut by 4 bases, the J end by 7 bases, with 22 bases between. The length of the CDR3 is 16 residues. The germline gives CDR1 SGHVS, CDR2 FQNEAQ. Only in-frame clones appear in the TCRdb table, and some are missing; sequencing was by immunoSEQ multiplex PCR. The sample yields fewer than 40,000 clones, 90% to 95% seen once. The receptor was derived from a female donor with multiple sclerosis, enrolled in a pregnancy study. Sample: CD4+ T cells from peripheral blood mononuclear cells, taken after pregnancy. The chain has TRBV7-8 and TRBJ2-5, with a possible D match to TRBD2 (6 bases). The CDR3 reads CASSSDGSSGVGTQYF. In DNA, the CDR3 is TGTGCCAGCAGCTCCGACGGGTCTTCGGGGGTTGGGACCCAGTACTTC.